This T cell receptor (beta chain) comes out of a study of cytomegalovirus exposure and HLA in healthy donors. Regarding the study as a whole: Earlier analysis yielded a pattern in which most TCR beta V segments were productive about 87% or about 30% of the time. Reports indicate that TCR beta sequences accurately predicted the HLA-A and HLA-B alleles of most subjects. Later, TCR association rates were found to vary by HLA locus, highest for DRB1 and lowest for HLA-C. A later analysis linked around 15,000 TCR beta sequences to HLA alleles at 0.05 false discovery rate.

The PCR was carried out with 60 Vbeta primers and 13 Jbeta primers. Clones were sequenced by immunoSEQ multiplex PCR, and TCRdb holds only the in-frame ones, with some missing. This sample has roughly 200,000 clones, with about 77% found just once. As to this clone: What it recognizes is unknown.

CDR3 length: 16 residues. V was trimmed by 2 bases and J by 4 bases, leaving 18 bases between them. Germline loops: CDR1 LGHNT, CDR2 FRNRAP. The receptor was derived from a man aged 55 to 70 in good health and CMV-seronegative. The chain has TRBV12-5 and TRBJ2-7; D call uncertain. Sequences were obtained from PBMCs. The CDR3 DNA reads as TGTGCTAGTGGTTTGTTTCAAGCCAACGTAATTTACGAGCAGTACTTC. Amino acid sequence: CASGLFQANVIYEQYF.